The 11 T cell receptor beta chains below come from one sample, sequenced in a study of cytomegalovirus exposure and HLA in healthy donors. Researchers ran the PCR with 60 Vbeta and 13 Jbeta primers. Using immunoSEQ multiplex PCR, the repertoire was profiled, and TCRdb retains in-frame clones only, with some absent. The table includes approximately 140,000 clones, roughly 79% detected once. The source material was PBMCs. The receptors come from a woman in her thirties or forties in good health and CMV-seropositive.

This clone was detected only a few times. J is TRBJ2-4 and V is TRBV6-1; a possible D gene is TRBD2 (5 bases). Germline V lookup: CDR1 MNHNS, CDR2 SASEGT. With 5 bases removed from V and 7 bases from J, the gap between germline ends came to 18 bases. The CDR3 runs to 15 residues. The CDR3, as DNA: TGTGCCAGCAGTCTCTATACCCTGGGAGCCAACATTCAGTACTTC. Translated: CASSLYTLGANIQYF.

DNA of the CDR3: TGTGCCGGACGGGAGGATACTACTAACTATGGCTACACCTTC. Translation gives CAGREDTTNYGYTF. The J gene is TRBJ1-2, the V gene TRBV6-1, with D uncertain. The CDR3 is 14 amino acids. The V gene lost 11 bases and the J gene lost 0 bases, with 16 bases spanning the gap. Germline CDR1 and CDR2: MNHNS and SASEGT.

V is TRBV6-1 and J is TRBJ1-4; the match to TRBD1 covers 7 bases. This CDR3 is built from 15 residues. The germline V gene encodes CDR1 MNHNS and CDR2 SASEGT. V lost 0 bases and J lost 6; bases outside the gene matches: 4. Here the CDR3 reads CASSEATGKDEKLFF. The CDR3 DNA reads as TGTGCCAGCAGTGAAGCGACAGGGAAGGATGAAAAACTGTTTTTT.

This sequence joins TRBV5-1 and TRBJ1-3, with a tentative D call TRBD1 (5 bases). Trimming stripped 0 bases from V and 8 bases from J, with 18 bases between. Germline values: CDR1 SGHRS, CDR2 YFSETQ. CDR3 length equals 16 residues. The CDR3 region has the DNA TGCGCCAGCAGCTTGGCCCCCAGGGTCAATTTAGACACCATATATTTT. Amino acid sequence: CASSLAPRVNLDTIYF.

The chain has TRBV6-1 and TRBJ2-1; 12 bases are shared with TRBD2. CDR3 length: 15 residues. The trim removed 6 bases at V and 4 bases at J, leaving 4 bases unmatched. In germline, CDR1 is MNHNS, CDR2 SASEGT. CDR3 amino acids: CASRRTSGAYNEQFF. The CDR3 bases are TGTGCCAGCAGAAGGACTAGCGGGGCGTACAATGAGCAGTTCTTC.

V usage is TRBV4-2 and J usage is TRBJ1-1; 9 bases match TRBD1. Trimming took 3 bases from V and 0 from J; bases not matched to a gene: 8. From germline, CDR1 is LGHNA and CDR2 YNFKEQ. The CDR3 totals 17 residues. CDR3: CASSHLGQGLMNTEAFF. The CDR3 coding sequence is TGTGCCAGCAGCCATCTTGGACAGGGGCTAATGAACACTGAAGCTTTCTTT.

The chain employs TRBV5-1 and TRBJ1-3; 7 bases line up with TRBD1. The CDR3 length is 14 residues. Germline V gene lookup returns CDR1 SGHRS and CDR2 YFSETQ. The V gene end was trimmed by 3 bases and the J gene end by 4 bases; junction bases not matched to a gene: 4. The CDR3 is CASSSGTAGNTIYF. CDR3 sequence (DNA): TGCGCCAGCAGCTCCGGGACAGCCGGAAACACCATATATTTT.

The chain recombines TRBV28 with TRBJ1-3; tentative D call: TRBD1 (5 bases). The germline V gene has CDR1 MDHEN and CDR2 SYDVKM. This CDR3 is 14 amino acids long. Trimming shortened V by 8 bases and J by 2 bases, and 13 bases separated the two germline ends. CDR3 residues: CASVTGGTGNTIYF. CDR3 DNA sequence: TGTGCCAGCGTGACGGGGGGTACTGGAAACACCATATATTTT. Filled out from reference TRBV28 and TRBJ1-3, the complete variable domain reads DVKVTQSSRYLVKRTGEKVFLECVQDMDHENMFWYRQDPGLGLRLIYFSYDVKMKEKGDIPEGYSVSREKKERFSLILESASTNQTSMYLCASVTGGTGNTIYFGEGSWLTVV.

This sequence joins TRBV18 and TRBJ1-2, with D possibly being TRBD1 (6 bases). V was trimmed by 0 bases and J by 8 bases, leaving 16 bases between them. Looked up from germline, CDR1 is KGHSH and CDR2 is LQKENI. This CDR3 contains 15 residues. This chain's CDR3 is CASSPPGVRGHGYTF. DNA for the CDR3: TGTGCCAGCTCACCACCGGGTGTCAGGGGTCACGGCTACACCTTC.

The chain uses TRBV28 and TRBJ2-5; D might be TRBD2 (6 bases). Trimming removed 7 bases from V and 5 bases from J, with 17 bases in between. The germline gives CDR1 MDHEN, CDR2 SYDVKM. The CDR3 runs to 14 residues. CDR3: CASNSLEGGETQYF. The CDR3 DNA reads as TGTGCCAGCAACTCTCTGGAGGGTGGGGAGACCCAGTACTTC.

V gene TRBV5-6 combines with J gene TRBJ2-7; 10 nucleotides match TRBD1. This CDR3 spans 14 amino acids. Germline CDR1 reads SGHDT; CDR2 reads YYEEEE. Losses at the gene ends were 4 bases for V and 2 bases for J; bases not matched to a gene: 3. The CDR3 spells CASSGGTGAYEQYF. The CDR3 DNA sequence: TGTGCCAGCAGCGGCGGGACAGGGGCCTACGAGCAGTACTTC.